This TCR beta chain is drawn from a study of cytotoxic CD8 clonotypes in ibrutinib-treated CLL. Sequenced by immunoSEQ multiplex PCR; TCRdb stores in-frame clones only, minus some. The sample has some 150,000 clones; about 79% are singletons. The clonotype was recovered from a human donor with chronic lymphocytic leukemia. Here the sequenced sample was PBMCs, taken after 12 months of ibrutinib treatment.

In nucleotides, the CDR3 is TGTGCCACGTCTTACAATCAGCCCCAGCATTTT. Protein: CATSYNQPQHF. J is TRBJ1-5 and V is TRBV10-3; D gene uncertain. The CDR3 has 11 amino acids. The germline V gene encodes CDR1 ENHRY and CDR2 SYGVKD. Trimming left V 10 bases short and J 3 bases short, with 7 bases between.